The text below deals with one T cell receptor beta chain. Its antigen is as yet unknown. The sample originates from a study of post-analysis software for immune sequencing data. The ends lost 5 bases at V and 0 bases at J; junction bases unmatched: 9. In germline, CDR1 is DFQATT, CDR2 SNEGSKA (reference sequence). There are 16 residues in the CDR3. Each TCR beta cDNA library carried unique molecular identifiers. TCRdb reanalysed the PCR reads using MiXCR and keeps one entry per CDR3 protein. The table records 650,000 to 900,000 distinct CDR3 sequences, just over 45% of them present only once. Study findings and constraints: Strong co-clustering by F measure linked samples that shared a preparation batch. Elevated frequency relative to controls characterized 4 or 5 TRBV segments in patients, TRBV5-6, TRBV5-1 and TRBV20-1 among them. Multiple sclerosis patients had significantly lower normalized Chao1 diversity than controls.

The sequence was obtained from a girl aged 10 to 17 with multiple sclerosis. The chain combines TRBV20-1 with TRBJ2-3; 9 positions agree with TRBD2. The sequencing sample was made of blood. CDR3 amino acids: CSAGSPTSGSTDTQYF. CDR3 nucleotide sequence: TGCAGTGCTGGCTCCCCTACTAGCGGGAGCACAGATACGCAGTATTTT.